Following are 15 T cell receptor beta chains from one sample sequenced in a study of response to subunit inactivated influenza vaccine. Each CDR3 protein is one row after TCRdb ran MiXCR on the RT-PCR reads. Of over 650,000 distinct CDR3 sequences in the sample, less than 20% are singletons; the top ten hold under 13%. Here the sequenced sample was PBMCs from blood, taken 5 days after vaccination. These receptors were obtained from a man in his fifties who received an inactivated influenza vaccine.

CDR3: CASSQERSSGAAGEQFF. As DNA, the CDR3 is TGTGCCAGCAGCCAAGAACGTTCTAGCGGGGCTGCGGGTGAGCAGTTCTTC. The rearrangement links TRBV4-2 to TRBJ2-1; 9 bases fit TRBD2. V was clipped by 0 bases and J by 9 bases; unmatched bases: 12. Germline V gives CDR1 LGHNA, CDR2 YNFKEQ. The CDR3 extends over 17 amino acids.

There are a few counts of this clonotype. The chain joins TRBV10-3 to TRBJ2-7; TRBD1 agrees at 11 bases. With 4 bases clipped from V and 2 bases from J, the junction kept 4 bases outside the gene matches. CDR3 size: 15 residues. Looked up from germline, CDR1 is ENHRY and CDR2 is SYGVKD. The CDR3 sequence: CAISAGTGGTYEQYF. CDR3 in DNA: TGTGCCATCAGTGCCGGGACAGGGGGTACCTACGAGCAGTACTTC.

This clonotype was found a few times. This chain uses TRBV5-1 with TRBJ2-2; 12 bases fit TRBD2. Germline-derived CDR1 and CDR2 are SGHRS and YFSETQ. CDR3 size: 16 residues. Trimming removed 5 bases from V and 0 bases from J; junction bases left unmatched: 2. The CDR3: CASRTSGGSNTGELFF. DNA for the CDR3: TGCGCCAGCAGGACTAGCGGGGGCTCGAACACCGGGGAGCTGTTTTTT.

In DNA, the CDR3 is TGTGCCAGCTCACCTGGGGACAGGGGAACATACATTCAGTACTTC. Translated, it gives CASSPGDRGTYIQYF. The chain carries TRBV18 and TRBJ2-4; 10 nucleotides line up with TRBD1. Germline loops: CDR1 KGHSH, CDR2 LQKENI. The trim removed 3 bases at V and 8 bases at J, leaving 7 bases unmatched. The CDR3 totals 15 residues.

This clonotype appeared a few times. This chain joins TRBV9 and TRBJ2-7, with TRBD1 matching over 9 bases. CDR3 length equals 15 residues. Germline V gives CDR1 SGDLS, CDR2 YYNGEE. V dropped 3 bases and J dropped 1; count of bases not matched to a gene: 5. Here the CDR3 reads CASSAGGQGSYEQYF. CDR3 in DNA: TGTGCCAGCAGCGCGGGGGGACAGGGATCCTACGAGCAGTACTTC.

This clonotype was recorded a few times. This rearrangement joins TRBV12-3 or TRBV12-4 to TRBJ1-1, with D unclear. V was pared by 4 bases and J by 1 base, with 10 bases between. CDR3 size: 14 residues. This CDR3 is CASSSPWTNTEAFF. The CDR3 DNA sequence: TGTGCCAGCAGTTCCCCCTGGACGAACACTGAAGCTTTCTTT.

This clonotype showed up just a few times. The chain recombines TRBV20-1 with TRBJ2-5; 9 positions match TRBD2. Germline values: CDR1 DFQATT, CDR2 SNEGSKA (reference sequence). The CDR3 covers 15 residues. With 1 base clipped from V and 4 bases from J, the junction kept 7 bases outside the gene matches. The CDR3: CSARAGGGAGETQYF. CDR3 nucleotide sequence: TGCAGTGCTAGAGCTGGCGGGGGGGCCGGAGAGACCCAGTACTTC.

This clonotype came up a few times. The chain joins TRBV15 to TRBJ2-3, with unresolved D. Germline CDR1 and CDR2: LNHNV and YYDKDF (reference sequence). The V end was cut by 1 base, the J end by 2 bases, with 7 bases between. The CDR3 consists of 14 residues. Here the CDR3 reads CATSRVQFTDTQYF. In nucleotides, the CDR3 is TGTGCCACCAGCAGAGTACAGTTCACAGATACGCAGTATTTT.

This chain uses TRBV25-1 with TRBJ2-4; D is unresolved. The germline V and J ends were trimmed by 3 bases and 0 bases, with 6 bases remaining between them. The CDR3 covers 14 residues. Germline lookup yields CDR1 MGHDK and CDR2 SYGVNS. As DNA, the CDR3 is TGTGCCAGCAGTGATAATGTAGCCAAAAACATTCAGTACTTC. Translating it yields CASSDNVAKNIQYF.

This clonotype was seen a handful of times. The chain links TRBV20-1 to TRBJ1-1, with a possible D match to TRBD1 (6 bases). The CDR3 contains 15 residues. The germline CDR1 and CDR2 sequences are DFQATT and SNEGSKA (reference sequence). Trimming pared 6 bases from V and 4 bases from J, leaving 21 bases between. In DNA form, the CDR3 reads TGCAGTGCGGGGATAATGGGACAAGGGTCCACTGAAGCTTTCTTT. Protein sequence: CSAGIMGQGSTEAFF.

This clonotype came up a few times. This chain connects TRBV7-2 to TRBJ2-7, with D possibly being TRBD1 (5 bases). Germline CDR1 is SGHTA and CDR2 is FQGNSA. Trimming pared 0 bases from V and 7 bases from J, leaving 10 bases between. The CDR3 is 13 amino acids. This CDR3 reads CASSLAGAKEQYF. Written as DNA, the CDR3 is TGTGCCAGCAGCTTAGCTGGGGCGAAAGAGCAGTACTTC. The variable domain in full, completed from reference TRBV7-2 and TRBJ2-7, reads GAGVSQSPSNKVTEKGKDVELRCDPISGHTALYWYRQSLGQGLEFLIYFQGNSAPDKSGLPSDRFSAERTGGSVSTLTIQRTQQEDSAVYLCASSLAGAKEQYFGPGTRLTVT.

The chain is built from TRBV2 and TRBJ2-7; D gene uncertain. This CDR3 is built from 11 residues. Germline V gene data show CDR1 as SNHLY and CDR2 as FYNNEI. V gave up 4 bases and J gave up 10 bases, with 11 bases separating them. DNA of the CDR3: TGTGCCAGCAGTGGCCGAGAGGTCCAGTACTTC. Amino acid sequence: CASSGREVQYF.

The chain combines TRBV4-2 with TRBJ1-2, with unresolved D. The germline V gene has CDR1 LGHNA and CDR2 YNFKEQ. This CDR3 has 13 amino acids. The V end was cut by 2 bases, the J end by 4 bases, with 8 bases between. CDR3 DNA sequence: TGTGCCAGCAGCCAACCCGGGGTCTATGGCTACACCTTC. Protein sequence: CASSQPGVYGYTF.

This clonotype has only a few counts. The rearrangement uses TRBV9 and TRBJ2-2, with D perhaps given as TRBD1 or TRBD2 (5 bases each). Germline CDR1 SGDLS, CDR2 YYNGEE. CDR3 length: 18 amino acids. V dropped 0 bases and J dropped 0 bases, with 15 bases sitting between them. CDR3 nucleotide sequence: TGTGCCAGCAGCGTAGAACCGGGACGGTCTTCGAACACCGGGGAGCTGTTTTTT. It specifies CASSVEPGRSSNTGELFF.

This clonotype was detected a few times. This sequence joins TRBV7-9 and TRBJ2-2; the D gene is possibly TRBD2 (5 bases). V lost 7 bases and J 3 bases, leaving 9 bases between the germline ends. This CDR3 is built from 13 residues. Germline assignment: CDR1 SEHNR and CDR2 FQNEAQ (reference sequence). The CDR3 DNA reads as TGTGCCAGCATGCCGGACTACACCGGGGAGCTGTTTTTT. Its protein product is CASMPDYTGELFF.